This TCR beta chain was found in a study of neurological immune-mediated disorders (dated 2019 in TCRdb). About the investigation overall: Peripheral blood TCR-beta repertoires from HTLV-I-associated myelopathy (HAM/TSP) patients, multiple sclerosis patients and healthy controls were compared by UMI-based sequencing. The cohort was made up of approximately 65 subjects, consisting of some 15 HAM/TSP patients, some 34 multiple sclerosis patients and about 20 healthy controls. Longitudinal samples, technical triplicates and paired sorted CD4+ and CD8+ T-cell subsets, alongside PBMC samples, were included among the roughly 98 TCR-beta libraries. Each longitudinal HAM/TSP and healthy donor was sampled at 3 time-points spaced at roughly 3-40 month intervals.

This clonotype was detected ten times or more. Its antigen is currently not known. No much larger clonotype is one base removed from it; base qualities were not supplied. To synthesize cDNA, template-switch 5'RACE was performed with a primer carrying a 10-nucleotide random unique molecular identifier so that each TCR transcript was tagged. Over 180 million TCR-beta sequences, covering 15-18 subjects, were produced in each sequencing run. The RNeasy kit was used for extraction of total RNA. Using the KAPA Real-time Library Amplification kit, TCR-beta VDJ regions were amplified with primers for the TCR constant region and the 5'RACE anchor. A first PCR added sample indexes and Illumina adaptors, after which a second PCR increased the library yield. After Ampure bead purification, the roughly 650 bp TCR product was size-selected on a 2% E-gel SizeSelection system. Library quality was checked on a Bioanalyzer, concentration was measured with Qubit, and libraries were quantified with the Kapa Library Quantification kit before pooling. Paired-end 2 x 150 bp sequencing of the libraries was performed on an Illumina HiSeq 2500. To increase sequence diversity, 25-30% phiX was spiked into each library pool. In the original analysis: The UMI-based MiGEC pipeline processed quality-filtered reads and removed over 85% of raw TCR sequences during error correction. IMGT germline references were used for alignment of VDJ genes, and clonotypes were defined by a unique CDR3 amino acid sequence together with V-J genes. Clonal expansion, Shannon diversity and CDR3 relatedness were evaluated with VDJtools (CalcPairwiseDistances, ClusterSamples), while phylogenetic trees were built in CLCbio workbench. Expanded clones were defined as having at least 8 unique UMIs, based on coefficient-of-variation modelling across technical triplicates. In-frame beta chains were kept once TCRdb had trimmed the public reads at Q25 with fastp and called clones with MiXCR. Here each entry gathers all rows of one CDR3 protein and keeps the most common genes and DNA. TCRdb, not the original authors, processed these V and J calls. Recorded for this sample are 71,000 or so distinct CDR3 sequences; roughly 15% of them occurred a single time. Jointly, the top ten make up around 4.3% of the sample.

The time point tag for this specimen amounts to: longitudinal time-point 1 (baseline). Unsorted PBMC libraries were generated from 2 million PBMCs stored in RNAlater at -80 °C until RNA extraction. PBMCs were separated from peripheral blood using Ficoll-Hypaque density gradient centrifugation and then cryopreserved in liquid nitrogen. Relative to germline, V is 1 base shorter and J is 4 bases shorter, with 9 bases between their ends. From the cysteine up to the phenylalanine, the CDR3 has a length of 14 residues. Only the CDR3 part of the read is kept: 42 bases, read in frame from the first base. Looking up the germline V gene yields CDR1 SGHRS and CDR2 YFSETQ. Summary of the overall study and its limitations: TCR clonal expansion was greatest in HAM/TSP patients and smallest in MS patients, who ranked below even healthy controls. Across subjects, expanded clones never shared an identical CDR3 amino acid sequence, which suggests that the TCR-beta repertoires in every group were private.

The rearranged segments are TRBV5-1 and TRBJ2-1; tentative D gene TRBD1, with 5 bases matching. Source material: PBMCs. The origin of this receptor is a female donor with HTLV-1-associated myelopathy (HAM/TSP). The DNA sequence is as follows: TGCGCCAGCAGCTTGTTTTCAGGGTACAATGAGCAGTTCTTC. Translation gives CASSLFSGYNEQFF.